This T cell receptor beta chain was found in a study of identical twins. Study conclusions and caveats: Cross-sectional statistics underpinned the conclusions; the same donors were not followed. Reduced insertions were recorded for abundant cord blood beta clonotypes, with no such pattern in memory repertoires.

This clonotype was counted at least ten times. Its antigen is unidentified. TCRdb processed the 5' RACE reads anew with MiXCR; each CDR3 protein has one entry. Seen here are under 250,000 distinct CDR3 sequences, approximately 9% observed once, and the top ten hold about 5.2%. V was trimmed by 5 bases and J by 0 bases, leaving 8 bases between them. This CDR3 spans 14 amino acids. The receptor comes from a young woman in good health. Sequenced sample: memory (CD45RO+) T cells sorted from blood. This chain connects TRBV12-3 or TRBV12-4 to TRBJ1-3; tentative D call: TRBD1 (6 bases). Here the CDR3 reads CASSTGHSGNTIYF. CDR3 nucleotide sequence: TGTGCCAGCAGTACAGGGCACTCTGGAAACACCATATATTTT.